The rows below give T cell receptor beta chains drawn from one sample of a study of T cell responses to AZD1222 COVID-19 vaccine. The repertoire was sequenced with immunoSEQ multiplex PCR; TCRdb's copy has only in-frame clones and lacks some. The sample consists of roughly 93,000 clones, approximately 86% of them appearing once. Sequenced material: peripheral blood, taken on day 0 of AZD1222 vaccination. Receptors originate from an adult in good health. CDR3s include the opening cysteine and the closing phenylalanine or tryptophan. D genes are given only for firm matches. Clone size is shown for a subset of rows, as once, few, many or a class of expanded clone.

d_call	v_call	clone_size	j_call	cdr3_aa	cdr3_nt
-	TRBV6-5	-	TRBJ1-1	CASSRELTYTEAFF	TGTGCCAGCAGTCGGGAGTTGACATACACTGAAGCTTTCTTT
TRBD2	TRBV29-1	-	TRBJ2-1	CSVGPRTLAGRGEQFF	TGCAGCGTTGGCCCCCGGACCCTAGCGGGGAGGGGTGAGCAGTTCTTC
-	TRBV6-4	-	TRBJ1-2	CASSAGPGYGYTF	TGTGCCAGCAGTGCAGGGCCGGGATATGGCTACACCTTC
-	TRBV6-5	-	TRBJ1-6	CASRVRQTGNSPLHF	TGTGCCAGCAGGGTCAGGCAGACCGGTAATTCACCCCTCCACTTT
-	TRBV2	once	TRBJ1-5	CASSEVEINSNQPQHF	TGTGCCAGCAGTGAAGTAGAAATAAATAGCAATCAGCCCCAGCATTTT
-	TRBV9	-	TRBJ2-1	CASSVGHRNNEQFF	TGTGCCAGCAGCGTAGGACACCGTAACAATGAGCAGTTCTTC
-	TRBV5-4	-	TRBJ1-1	CASRFEGLYTEAFF	TGTGCCAGCAGATTCGAGGGATTGTACACTGAAGCTTTCTTT
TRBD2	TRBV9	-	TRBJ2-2	CASSDLGLAGGLPGELFF	TGTGCCAGCAGCGACTTGGGACTAGCGGGAGGGTTGCCCGGGGAGCTGTTTTTT
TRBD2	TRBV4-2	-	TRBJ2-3	CASSHGLAGALGTDTQYF	TGTGCCAGCAGCCATGGACTAGCGGGAGCCTTGGGGACAGATACGCAGTATTTT
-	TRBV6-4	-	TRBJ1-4	CASSDNCEKLFF	TGTGCCAGCAGTGACAATTGTGAAAAACTGTTTTTT
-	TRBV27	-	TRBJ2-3	CASSPGLPTDTQYF	TGTGCCAGCAGCCCGGGACTCCCCACAGATACGCAGTATTTT
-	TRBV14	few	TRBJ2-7	CASSPRGGIRTPPYEQYF	TGTGCCAGCAGCCCGAGGGGTGGGATCCGAACGCCCCCCTACGAGCAGTACTTC
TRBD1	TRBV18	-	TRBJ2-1	CASSPGQGSGNEQFF	TGTGCCAGCTCACCCGGACAGGGGTCGGGCAATGAGCAGTTCTTC
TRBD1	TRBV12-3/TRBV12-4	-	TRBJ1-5	CASRIGQGAQHF	TGTGCCAGCCGTATAGGCCAGGGGGCCCAGCATTTT
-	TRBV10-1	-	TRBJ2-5	CASSGTPEETQYF	TGCGCCAGCAGTGGGACCCCCGAAGAGACCCAGTACTTC
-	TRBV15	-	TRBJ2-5	CATSRGAQETQYF	TGTGCCACCAGCAGAGGTGCCCAAGAGACCCAGTACTTC
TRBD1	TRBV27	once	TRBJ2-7	CASSRDRAGYEQYF	TGTGCCAGCAGTCGGGACAGGGCTGGCTACGAGCAGTACTTC
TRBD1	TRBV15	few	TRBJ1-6	CATSRAGTDNSPLHF	TGTGCCACCAGCAGAGCCGGGACAGACAATTCACCCCTCCACTTT
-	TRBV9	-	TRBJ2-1	CASSVAMDGTYNEQFF	TGTGCCAGCAGCGTCGCCATGGACGGAACCTACAATGAGCAGTTCTTC
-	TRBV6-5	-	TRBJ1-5	CASSRAGQNQPQHF	TGTGCCAGCTCCCGGGCAGGGCAGAATCAGCCCCAGCATTTT
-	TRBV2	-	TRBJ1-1	CASSAQMNTEAFF	TGTGCCAGCAGCGCACAGATGAACACTGAAGCTTTCTTT
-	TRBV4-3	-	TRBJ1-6	CASSQEVRGDNSPLHF	TGCGCCAGCAGCCAAGAAGTCAGGGGTGATAATTCACCCCTCCACTTT
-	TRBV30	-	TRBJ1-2	CAWSVLYGYTF	TGTGCCTGGAGTGTTCTCTATGGCTACACCTTC
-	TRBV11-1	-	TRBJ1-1	CASSAWAMNTEAFF	TGTGCCAGCAGCGCCTGGGCTATGAACACTGAAGCTTTCTTT
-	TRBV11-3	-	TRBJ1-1	CASSTGRVGTEAFF	TGTGCCAGCAGCACGGGCCGAGTTGGTACTGAAGCTTTCTTT
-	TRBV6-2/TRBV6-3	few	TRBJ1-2	CASSYSLTGNYGYTF	TGTGCCAGCAGTTACTCCCTTACAGGGAACTATGGCTACACCTTC
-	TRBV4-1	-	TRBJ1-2	CASSQIHWGDYGYTF	TGCGCCAGCAGCCAGATCCACTGGGGGGACTATGGCTACACCTTC
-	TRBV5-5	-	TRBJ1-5	CASSLESLGGGAQHF	TGTGCCAGCAGCTTGGAGTCGCTCGGAGGGGGAGCCCAGCATTTT